The entry below gives a single T cell receptor beta chain sequence along with its context. CDR1 and CDR2 (germline): SGHVS, FNYEAQ. Between the trimmed V and J ends, which lost 1 base and 7 bases, there was a span of 8 bases. The CDR3 runs to 14 residues. The isolated RNA, all of it, was reverse transcribed, so expressed TCRB transcripts were what got sequenced. Regulatory, naive and central memory T cell samples averaged about 3.5 million reads. Sequencing used immunoSEQ multiplex PCR; TCRdb keeps in-frame clones, though not all of them. Among hundreds of thousands of clones listed, over 10% were seen once. The data derive from a study of beta chain features in type 1 diabetes. About the research overall: Across the samples, some 98,000,000 sorted cells were examined in total.

A heparinised blood draw that averaged about 0.11 L was obtained once from each donor. Sorting of CD4+ naive, central memory, regulatory and stem cell-like memory cells was performed via CD45RO/CCR7/CD25/CD127/CD95/CD27. The TCR originated in a man aged 18 to 35 in good health. The chain joins TRBV7-6 to TRBJ1-6; D may be TRBD1 (5 bases). Specimen: naive CD4+ T cells from blood. The CDR3 bases are TGTGCCAGCAGCTTAGGGGGGGGAAATTCACCCCTCCACTTT. Protein: CASSLGGGNSPLHF.